The sequence of this T cell receptor beta chain was determined in a study of blood T cell repertoires in COVID-19. About the study: Samples representing acute and convalescent COVID-19 were sourced from the United States, Italy and Spain.

V gave up 3 bases and J gave up 4 bases; unmatched junction bases: 6. The CDR3 length is 16 residues. CDR1 SGHRS and CDR2 YFSETQ come from the germline V gene. Study members were between about 18 and 90 years old and lived in approximately 25 US regions. Assignment of participants to cohorts was predicated upon participant-reported clinical history. Two negative PCRs, clearance, or symptom resolution had been documented for recovered Cohort 3 donors. The protocol was immunoSEQ multiplex PCR, while the TCRdb copy is restricted to in-frame clones and leaves out a portion. The repertoire holds 220,000 or so clones, with less than 90% as singletons.

This clonotype originated in a woman aged 40 to 50 who had recovered from COVID-19. Sequencing was performed on PBMCs or T cells enriched from blood (not recorded which). J is TRBJ2-7 and V is TRBV5-1; 14 bases are a match to TRBD2. The CDR3 protein is CASSWGTSGSGYEQYF. CDR3 nucleotides: TGCGCCAGCAGCTGGGGGACTAGCGGGAGTGGTTACGAGCAGTACTTC.